The 10 T cell receptor beta chains below all came from one sample that was sequenced in a study of T cell clonotyping in hematopoietic cell transplantation. Specified time point: recipient sample about 28 days before transplant, after cytoreduction. Sequencing was performed with immunoSEQ multiplex PCR; in TCRdb, only in-frame clones are kept and a portion is missing. The sample carries some 76,000 clones, 90% to 96% recorded once. Here the sequenced sample was peripheral blood mononuclear cells, taken before stem cell transplant. The source is a woman aged 45 to 65 with acute myeloid leukemia. Some clones in this sample may be carry-over from other donors' samples.

This clone was counted a single time. The CDR3 DNA reads TGTGCCAGCCGGGGCCTTTTTGCTGGCTACACCTTC. Protein: CASRGLFAGYTF. The chain recombines TRBV27 with TRBJ1-2, with D tentatively TRBD1 (5 bases). V shed 8 bases and J shed 7 bases, with 14 bases lying between them. This CDR3 contains 12 residues. Per germline, CDR1 MNHEY and CDR2 SMNVEV (reference sequence).

This clone showed up just a few times. The chain couples TRBV2 to TRBJ1-6; D gene ambiguous. V dropped 3 bases and J dropped 2 bases, with 5 bases sitting between them. The CDR3 runs 14 residues. Germline V gives CDR1 SNHLY, CDR2 FYNNEI. CDR3 DNA: TGTGCCAGCAGTGAGGAGACCTATAATTCACCCCTCCACTTT. Its protein is CASSEETYNSPLHF.

The V and J genes are TRBV11-3 and TRBJ2-1; D is possibly TRBD1 (5 bases). V lost 2 bases and J lost 8, with 7 bases in between. The germline V gene has CDR1 SGHNT and CDR2 YENEEA. This CDR3 has 12 residues. CDR3 nucleotide sequence: TGTGCCAGCAGCTTATTAGGGGATGAGCAGTTCTTC. This sequence encodes CASSLLGDEQFF.

This clone has more than one count but fewer than ten. This chain connects TRBV15 to TRBJ1-2; possibly TRBD1 for D (5 bases). The CDR3 spans 16 residues. Germline V gene data show CDR1 as LNHNV and CDR2 as YYDKDF (reference sequence). V lost 0 bases, J lost 4 bases, and 15 bases lay in between. CDR3 sequence: CATSRDSPLRGYGYTF. The CDR3 nucleotides are TGTGCCACCAGCAGAGATTCTCCGCTTAGGGGCTATGGCTACACCTTC.

The chain uses TRBV7-8 and TRBJ2-7, with D perhaps matching TRBD1 or TRBD2 (5 bases each). V was shortened by 5 bases and J by 3 bases, with 8 bases between the two germline ends. CDR1 and CDR2 from the germline V gene are SGHVS and FQNEAQ. CDR3 length equals 12 residues. The chain's CDR3 is CASSRDGYEQYF. CDR3 nucleotide sequence: TGTGCCAGCAGCCGGGACGGCTACGAGCAGTACTTC.

The chain links TRBV6-1 to TRBJ1-5, with D perhaps matching TRBD1 (5 bases). The CDR3 loop spans 16 amino acids. Trimming cost V 2 bases and J 7 bases, with 18 bases left between them. Germline loops: CDR1 MNHNS, CDR2 SASEGT. This chain's CDR3 is CASSELAGQKMQPQHF. The CDR3 nucleotides are TGTGCCAGCAGTGAACTCGCAGGGCAGAAGATGCAGCCCCAGCATTTT.

The chain carries TRBV5-1 and TRBJ1-1; D is ambiguous. The length of the CDR3 is 16 residues. Germline V CDR1 and CDR2: SGHRS, YFSETQ. V was clipped by 3 bases and J by 5 bases, with 20 bases between them. The CDR3 DNA follows: TGCGCCAGCAGCTCCGCAAGGGCATCAAGACTTACTGAAGCTTTCTTT. It is translated as CASSSARASRLTEAFF.

The genes are TRBV2 and TRBJ1-5, with a possible D match to TRBD1 (5 bases). The V gene's germline CDR1 is SNHLY and CDR2 FYNNEI. V shed 3 bases and J shed 4 bases, with 10 bases lying between them. CDR3 length: 14 amino acids. The CDR3: CASSDSPGNQPQHF. DNA of the CDR3: TGTGCCAGCAGTGATAGCCCAGGGAATCAGCCCCAGCATTTT.

V gene TRBV11-2 combines with J gene TRBJ1-2; D not certain. The germline gives CDR1 SGHAT, CDR2 FQNNGV. This CDR3 has 16 amino acids. Trimming pared 6 bases from V and 12 bases from J, leaving 29 bases between. CDR3 nucleotide sequence: TGTGCCAGCAGTAAAACGCTGGGTTTTTCGCGTAACTTCCACACCTTC. It codes for CASSKTLGFSRNFHTF.

DNA of the CDR3: TGCAGTGCTGGACAGGGAAAGCCCCAGCATTTT. Its protein product is CSAGQGKPQHF. This chain uses TRBV20-1 with TRBJ1-5; 8 bases agree with TRBD1. The V gene end was trimmed by 5 bases and the J gene end by 8 bases; junction bases not matched to a gene: 2. The CDR3 spans 11 residues. Germline assignment: CDR1 DFQATT and CDR2 SNEGSKA (reference sequence).